These 8 T cell receptor beta chains originate from one sample sequenced in a study of control samples from healthy donors and cancer patients (dated by TCRdb to 2020 to 2022). Library prep was done by the immunoSEQ multiplex PCR assay. The immuneACCESS repertoire file appears here via TCRdb, limited to in-frame rearrangements. These files lack a portion of the clones; in checked studies, under half of the deficit traces to unresolved V genes, and the cause of the others is not known. This sample holds just over 150,000 clones; over 85% were observed only once. About 8.5% of the sample belongs to the ten largest clones. The specimen was blood. The receptor set was obtained from a woman aged 40 to 50 in good health.

Turning to this clone: In the same sample, other DNA sequences code for this CDR3. The chain carries TRBV9 and TRBJ2-7; 12 nucleotides match TRBD2. The V gene end was trimmed by 3 bases and the J gene end by 3 bases; junction bases not matched to a gene: 4. Germline V gene lookup returns CDR1 SGDLS and CDR2 YYNGEE. The CDR3 has 15 amino acids. The CDR3 loop reads CASSARLAGVYEQYF. The CDR3 DNA follows: TGTGCCAGCAGCGCCCGACTAGCGGGAGTCTACGAGCAGTACTTC. The full variable domain, its missing parts supplied by reference TRBV9 and TRBJ2-7, is DSGVTQTPKHLITATGQRVTLRCSPRSGDLSVYWYQQSLDQGLQFLIQYYNGEERAKGNILERFSAQQFPDLHSELNLSSLELGDSALYFCASSARLAGVYEQYFGPGTRLTVT.

The chain carries TRBV5-1 and TRBJ1-1; tentative D call: TRBD1 (5 bases). This CDR3 is 15 amino acids long. Deletions cut 0 bases from V and 1 base from J, with 10 bases between. The germline V gene has CDR1 SGHRS and CDR2 YFSETQ. The CDR3 DNA follows: TGCGCCAGCAGCTTGGACGAGGGGCAGAACACTGAAGCTTTCTTT. Translating it yields CASSLDEGQNTEAFF.

J is TRBJ2-1 and V is TRBV18, with no clear D. V was shortened by 6 bases and J by 7 bases, with 10 bases between the two germline ends. Germline-derived CDR1 and CDR2 are KGHSH and LQKENI. The CDR3 has 12 residues. The CDR3 DNA is TGTGCCAGCTCCCCGCCGCGGAATGAGCAGTTCTTC. This codes for CASSPPRNEQFF.

The V and J genes are TRBV7-3 and TRBJ2-5; no reliable D call. V lost 5 bases to trimming and J lost 5 bases, with 15 bases between them. CDR3 length equals 14 residues. Germline-derived CDR1 and CDR2 are SGHTA and FQGTGA. The CDR3 loop is CASSPAGAAETQYF. The CDR3 DNA reads as TGTGCCAGCAGCCCCGCCGGAGCTGCGGAGACCCAGTACTTC.

Concerning this clone itself: At one end the junction does not follow the germline gene, possibly because of a read error. The identical CDR3 is also encoded by other nucleotide sequences in the sample. This sequence joins TRBV9 and TRBJ1-3; D might be TRBD1 (5 bases). The CDR3 runs 19 residues. Germline V gene sequence: CDR1 SGDLS, CDR2 YYNGEE. DNA for the CDR3: TGTGCCAGTAGCGGGAGCAGGGACGGGGTTTTTTTCTCTGGAAACACCATATATTTT. The encoded protein is CASSGSRDGVFFSGNTIYF.

This sequence joins TRBV19 and TRBJ2-5; D not certain. The germline V gene encodes CDR1 LNHDA and CDR2 SQIVND (reference sequence). V was shortened by 2 bases and J by 1 base, with 5 bases between the two germline ends. The CDR3 is 13 residues long. The CDR3 spells CASSIQRQETQYF. The CDR3 DNA reads as TGTGCCAGTAGTATACAGCGCCAAGAGACCCAGTACTTC.

This chain connects TRBV5-1 to TRBJ1-2, with a tentative D call TRBD1 (5 bases). There are 15 residues in the CDR3. Trimming left V 4 bases short and J 4 bases short, with 17 bases between. Germline CDR1 is SGHRS and CDR2 is YFSETQ. The chain's CDR3 is CASSGTGRRFYGYTF. Here the CDR3 DNA reads TGCGCCAGCAGCGGGACGGGACGGCGATTCTATGGCTACACCTTC.

The rearrangement joins TRBV25-1 to TRBJ1-1, with 12 nucleotides matching TRBD1. CDR1 is MGHDK, CDR2 SYGVNS, per germline. This CDR3 comprises 13 residues. Trimming took 5 bases from V and 9 from J; bases not matched to a gene: 4. In nucleotides, the CDR3 is TGTGCCAGCAGTTCCGGGACAGGGGGCAAAGCTTTCTTT. This sequence encodes CASSSGTGGKAFF.